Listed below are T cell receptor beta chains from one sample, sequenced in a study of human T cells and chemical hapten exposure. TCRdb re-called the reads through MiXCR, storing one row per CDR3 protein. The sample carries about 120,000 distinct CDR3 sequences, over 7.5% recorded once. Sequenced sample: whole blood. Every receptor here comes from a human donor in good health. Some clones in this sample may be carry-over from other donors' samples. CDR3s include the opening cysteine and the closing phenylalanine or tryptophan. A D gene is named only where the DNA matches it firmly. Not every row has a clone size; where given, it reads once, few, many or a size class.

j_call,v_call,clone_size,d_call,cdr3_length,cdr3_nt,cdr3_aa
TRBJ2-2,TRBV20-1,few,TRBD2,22,TGCAGTGCTAACGTGTGGGTCCCGTCCCTAGCGGGGGTTCTCCTGAACACCGGGGAGCTGTTTTTT,CSANVWVPSLAGVLLNTGELFF
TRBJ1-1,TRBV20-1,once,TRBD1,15,TGCAGTGCTAGAGCGGAGGGGGCGCGGGACACTGAAGCTTTCTTT,CSARAEGARDTEAFF
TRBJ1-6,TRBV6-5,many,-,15,TGTGCCAGCAGTTATGGGGCAGCCGATAATTCACCCCTCCACTTT,CASSYGAADNSPLHF
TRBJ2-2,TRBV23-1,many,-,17,TGCGCCAGCAGTCATCCCAGCCCTAATGGGGGCACCGGGGAGCTGTTTTTT,CASSHPSPNGGTGELFF
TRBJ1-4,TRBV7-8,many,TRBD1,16,TGTGCCAGCAGCCCCAGGGACAGTCTACAGGTGGAAAAACTGTTTTTT,CASSPRDSLQVEKLFF
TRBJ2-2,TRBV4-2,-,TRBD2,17,TGTGCCAGCAGCCAAGTAGCGGGGGGCCTGAACACCGGGGAGCTGTTTTTT,CASSQVAGGLNTGELFF
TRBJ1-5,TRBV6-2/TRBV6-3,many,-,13,TGTGCCGCAAGAAACAGGGTCAATCAGCCCCAGCATTTT,CAARNRVNQPQHF
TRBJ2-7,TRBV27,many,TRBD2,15,TGTGCCAGCAGTCCAATAGCGGGAGGGCCGGCCGAGCAGTACTTC,CASSPIAGGPAEQYF
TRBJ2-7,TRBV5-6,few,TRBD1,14,TGTGCCAGCAGCTTAGAGGACAGGGGCTACGAGCAGTACTTC,CASSLEDRGYEQYF
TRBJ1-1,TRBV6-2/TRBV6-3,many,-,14,TGTGCCAGCGACCTCCCGGGGCGGACGGCTGAAGCTTTCTTT,CASDLPGRTAEAFF
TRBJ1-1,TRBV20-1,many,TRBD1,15,TGCAGTGCTAGGACGGGACAGGGCCGGAACACTGAAGCTTTCTTT,CSARTGQGRNTEAFF
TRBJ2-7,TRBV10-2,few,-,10,TGCGCCAGCAGTGACCACGAGCAGTACTTC,CASSDHEQYF
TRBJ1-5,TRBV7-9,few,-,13,TGTGCCAGCAGCCCAGATTACAATCAGCCCCAGCATTTT,CASSPDYNQPQHF
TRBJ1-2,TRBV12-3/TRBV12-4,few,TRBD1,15,TGTGCCAGCACCCCACGGACAGGGTCTAACTATGGCTACACCTTC,CASTPRTGSNYGYTF
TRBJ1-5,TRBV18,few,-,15,TGTGCCAGCTCACCGGGTCAGGGAATCAATCAGCCCCAGCATTTT,CASSPGQGINQPQHF
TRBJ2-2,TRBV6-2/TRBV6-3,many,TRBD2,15,TGTGCCAGCAGTTACGGACTAGCGGGGACCGGGGAGCTGTTTTTT,CASSYGLAGTGELFF
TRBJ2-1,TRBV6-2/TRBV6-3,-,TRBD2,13,TGTGCCAGCAAATGGACTAGCGGCGGTGAGCAGTTCTTC,CASKWTSGGEQFF
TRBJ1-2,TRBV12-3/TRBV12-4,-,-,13,TGTGCCAGCATGGGTCCCGGGCCGGGGGTCTACACCTTC,CASMGPGPGVYTF
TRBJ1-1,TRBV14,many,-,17,TGTGCCAGCAGCCAAGAAATAGGTGGGCTTCTGAACACTGAAGCTTTCTTT,CASSQEIGGLLNTEAFF
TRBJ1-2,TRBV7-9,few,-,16,TGTGCCAGCAGCCCCGGGCGGCACGGAAATAACTATGGCTACACCTTC,CASSPGRHGNNYGYTF
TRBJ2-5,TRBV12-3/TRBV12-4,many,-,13,TGTGCCAGCAGTTTAGACAGCCAAGAGACCCAGTACTTC,CASSLDSQETQYF
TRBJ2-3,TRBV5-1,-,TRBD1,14,TGCGCCAGCAGCAGGCAGGGGGCCGCAGATACGCAGTATTTT,CASSRQGAADTQYF
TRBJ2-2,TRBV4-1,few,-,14,TGCGCCAGCAGCCACTCCGACAGGACCGGGGAGCTGTTTTTT,CASSHSDRTGELFF